This T cell receptor beta chain was sequenced in a study of blood T cell repertoires in COVID-19. Turning to the study itself: T cells, B-cell-depleted T cells, or PBMCs supplied cDNA or gDNA.

As processed by the authors: Estimation of nucleated cell counts relied on the amplification of reference gene primers. Only in-frame clones appear in the TCRdb table, and some are missing; sequencing was by immunoSEQ multiplex PCR. V and J calls and clone size come straight from that table; D and trimming were deduced from the DNA. The sample has 110,000 or so clones; around 85% are singletons. This clone occurred once. Germline V gene lookup returns CDR1 LGHDT and CDR2 YNNKEL (reference sequence). Trimming at V came to 3 bases and at J to 2 bases, leaving 5 bases not matched to a gene. This CDR3 has 15 amino acids.

This chain uses TRBV3-1 (or the pseudogene TRBV3-2) with TRBJ2-5, with 8 bases identical to TRBD2. The clonotype comes from a man between 50 and 59 years old with acute or convalescent COVID-19. The sequenced material came from peripheral blood. The CDR3 DNA is TGTGCCAGCAGCCAGCGGGGGGCCTATCAAGAGACCCAGTACTTC. This gives the protein CASSQRGAYQETQYF.